These T cell receptor beta chains were read from a single sample in a study of blood T cell repertoires in COVID-19. Measured with immunoSEQ multiplex PCR; TCRdb has only the in-frame clones, and not every one. The data show about 95,000 clones, with about 85% seen just once and about 23% held by the top ten. Sample: peripheral blood. These receptors were obtained from a man older than 75 with active or convalescent COVID-19. Both conserved end residues are part of each CDR3. D genes are given only for firm matches. Size values are once, few and many counts, or a class for expanded clones, and some rows have none.

v_call	j_call	d_call	clone_size	cdr3_nt	cdr3_aa
TRBV12-3/TRBV12-4	TRBJ2-3	-	-	TGTGCCAGCAGTCAGATAGATACGCAGTATTTT	CASSQIDTQYF
TRBV7-9	TRBJ2-5	-	-	TGTGCCAGCAGCTCCGGTGCCATTTGGGAGACCCAGTACTTC	CASSSGAIWETQYF
TRBV6-5	TRBJ1-2	-	-	TGTGCCAGCAGGAAGGGGTCTAGCTATGGCTACACCTTC	CASRKGSSYGYTF
TRBV21-1	TRBJ1-2	-	-	TGTGCCAGCAGCAAAGTCCGACTGGTAACCTTC	CASSKVRLVTF
TRBV5-4	TRBJ2-1	-	-	TGTGCCAGCAGATTGGGGCAGGACTACAATGAGCAGTTCTTC	CASRLGQDYNEQFF
TRBV15	TRBJ1-3	-	-	TGTGCCACCAGCAGAGATCGGCCAGGGGCAGGAAACACCATATATTTT	CATSRDRPGAGNTIYF
TRBV9	TRBJ1-2	TRBD1	-	TGTGCCAGCAGCGACGGACAGGGTTATGGCTACACCTTC	CASSDGQGYGYTF
TRBV18	TRBJ2-5	-	-	TGTGCCAGCTCTCGCGAGTGGGGCCCAAGCGAGACCCAGTACTTC	CASSREWGPSETQYF
TRBV4-1	TRBJ2-7	TRBD1	-	TGCGCCAGCAGCCTCGGGACAGAGGACTACGAGCAGTACTTC	CASSLGTEDYEQYF
TRBV3-1/TRBV3-2	TRBJ2-7	-	-	TGTGCCAGCAGCCAAGATCCTAGACTGAGCTACGAGCAGTACTTC	CASSQDPRLSYEQYF
TRBV5-8	TRBJ1-2	TRBD1	-	TGTGCCAGCATCAGGGGGCGCGAGAATGGCTACACCTTC	CASIRGRENGYTF
TRBV3-1/TRBV3-2	TRBJ2-2	-	-	TGTGCCAGCAGCCTCCCAGAGTGGGGGGCGAACACCGGGGAGCTGTTTTTT	CASSLPEWGANTGELFF
TRBV6-2/TRBV6-3	TRBJ1-2	-	-	TGTGCCAGCAGTTACCCCCTCGACAGAGCTAACTATGGCTACACCTTC	CASSYPLDRANYGYTF
TRBV12-3/TRBV12-4	TRBJ1-2	-	-	TGTGCCAGCAGTTTCAGGTTTGGGGGCTACACCTTC	CASSFRFGGYTF
TRBV3-1/TRBV3-2	TRBJ1-2	TRBD1	-	TGTGCCAGCAGCCCTCCTGTGGCTCGGGACAGCCGACCCTATGGCTACACCTTC	CASSPPVARDSRPYGYTF
TRBV6-5	TRBJ1-1	-	medium-sized	TGTGCCAGCAGAAATGGGGGGGGCGGAACTGAAGCTTTCTTT	CASRNGGGGTEAFF
TRBV4-2	TRBJ1-1	-	-	TGTGCCAGCAGCCCCCAAACTGATTTCACTGAAGCTTTCTTT	CASSPQTDFTEAFF
TRBV6-5	TRBJ1-2	-	few	TGTGCCAGCAGCGGCTATGGCTACACCTTC	CASSGYGYTF
TRBV27	TRBJ2-7	-	-	-	CASSFLERLTYEQYF
TRBV7-2	TRBJ2-7	-	-	TGTGCCAGCAGCGAAGAAGGCAGGGGATTCTACGAGCAGTACTTC	CASSEEGRGFYEQYF
TRBV10-3	TRBJ2-2	-	-	TGTGCCATCAGTGAGTCAGGGGCTCTTAACACCGGGGAGCTGTTTTTT	CAISESGALNTGELFF
TRBV7-2	TRBJ1-2	TRBD1	-	TGTGCCAGCAGCCCTGAAGGACAGGCCGGGTTGTATGGCTACACCTTC	CASSPEGQAGLYGYTF
TRBV7-9	TRBJ1-5	TRBD1	few	TGTGCCAGCAGCTTAGGGGACAGTAGCAATCAGCCCCAGCATTTT	CASSLGDSSNQPQHF
TRBV28	TRBJ2-5	TRBD2	-	TGTGCCAGCAGTTCCCCCCGGGGGGGCCGGGAGACCCAGTACTTC	CASSSPRGGRETQYF
TRBV11-2	TRBJ1-2	-	-	TGTGCCAGCAGCTTAGGACAGTTCTATGGCTACACCTTC	CASSLGQFYGYTF
TRBV27	TRBJ1-6	-	few	TGTGCCAGCAGGCAGGGGATGAGCTCCTATAATTCACCCCTCCACTTT	CASRQGMSSYNSPLHF
TRBV13	TRBJ1-4	-	-	TGTGCCAGCAGCTCTACCCACGGTGAGGGAAAACTGTTTTTT	CASSSTHGEGKLFF
TRBV4-3	TRBJ2-2	-	-	TGCGCCAGCAGCCAAGAAGGAGGGCGTCGGACCGGGGAGCTGTTTTTT	CASSQEGGRRTGELFF
TRBV11-2	TRBJ2-2	-	few	TGTGCCAGCAGCTTATCGGGACTGAACACCGGGGAGCTGTTTTTT	CASSLSGLNTGELFF
TRBV7-6	TRBJ1-5	-	-	TGTGCCAGCAGCTCTGGACCCCAGGGGACCCAGCATTTT	CASSSGPQGTQHF
TRBV6-5	TRBJ1-2	TRBD1	-	TGTGCCAGCAGTTCCTCGCCGGTTTGGACAGGGAATGGCTACACCTTC	CASSSSPVWTGNGYTF
TRBV3-1/TRBV3-2	TRBJ2-3	-	-	TGTGCCAGCAGCCAAGGGAGAGCCACAGATACGCAGTATTTT	CASSQGRATDTQYF
TRBV12-5	TRBJ1-3	-	-	TGTGCTAGTGGTTTGGCGGCAGGCTCTGGAAACACCATATATTTT	CASGLAAGSGNTIYF
TRBV4-3	TRBJ2-5	-	-	TGCGCCAGCAGCCAAGGAACGGGGGTGTACCAAGAGACCCAGTACTTC	CASSQGTGVYQETQYF
TRBV3-1/TRBV3-2	TRBJ2-5	-	-	TGTGCCAGCAGCCAAGGATGGGTCGGTAGCGCGGAGACCCAGTACTTC	CASSQGWVGSAETQYF
TRBV11-2	TRBJ2-3	-	-	TGTGCCAGCAGCCCCTCGGGAGCGACAGATACGCAGTATTTT	CASSPSGATDTQYF
TRBV2	TRBJ1-1	-	-	TGTGCCAGCAGTGAGTTAGCAGGGATTGAAGCTTTCTTT	CASSELAGIEAFF
TRBV5-4	TRBJ1-4	TRBD1	once	TGTGCCAGCAGCTTGGCCGGGACAGGGGGTGAAAAACTGTTTTTT	CASSLAGTGGEKLFF